Listed here are 25 T cell receptor beta chains from one sample, sequenced in a study of post-analysis software for immune sequencing data. Study-level results: Patients had higher frequencies than controls of roughly five TRBV segments, including TRBV5-6, TRBV5-1 and TRBV20-1.

Unique molecular identifiers featured in each of the TCR beta cDNA libraries. In TCRdb, the PCR reads were re-called with MiXCR into one record per CDR3 protein. The sample holds about 540,000 distinct CDR3 sequences, around a third seen once. No antigen has been assigned to these receptors. Sequencing input: blood. The receptors were sampled from a girl aged 2 to 17 with multiple sclerosis.

The V and J genes are TRBV2 and TRBJ1-2, with 7 bases lining up with TRBD1. The CDR3 covers 14 residues. Per the germline V gene, CDR1 is SNHLY and CDR2 is FYNNEI. V lost 6 bases to trimming and J lost 5 bases; unmatched junction nucleotides: 9. CDR3 coding DNA: TGTGCCAGCAGCGGAGAGGGGGCCGGATATGGCTACACCTTC. Its protein product is CASSGEGAGYGYTF.

Only a few counts were recorded for this clonotype. CDR3 region: CSVGRYSYEQYF. The CDR3 DNA follows: TGCAGCGTTGGCAGGTACTCCTACGAGCAGTACTTC. This chain joins TRBV29-1 and TRBJ2-7; no reliable D call. The germline V gene has CDR1 SQVTM and CDR2 ANQGSEA. The CDR3 consists of 12 residues. Trimming left V 4 bases short and J 0 bases short, with 7 bases between.

This sequence joins TRBV6-5 and TRBJ2-3; D remains unclear. Germline V lookup: CDR1 MNHEY, CDR2 SVGAGI. The length of the CDR3 is 18 residues. V lost 2 bases, J lost 1 base, and 19 bases lay in between. The CDR3 bases are TGTGCCAGCAGTTACGAGTCCTCCCTGGCGCGTGGCACAGATACGCAGTATTTT. Translating it yields CASSYESSLARGTDTQYF.

The chain links TRBV12-3 or TRBV12-4 to TRBJ1-4; no clear D gene. Trimming removed 5 bases from V and 10 bases from J, with 11 bases in between. The CDR3 consists of 12 residues. CDR3 region: CASSPLVGKLFF. The CDR3, as DNA: TGTGCCAGCAGTCCCCTCGTGGGAAAACTGTTTTTT.

This clonotype was observed a handful of times. The CDR3: CASSLQEGTSGGEQFF. The DNA of the CDR3 is TGTGCCAGCAGCCTACAAGAGGGGACTAGCGGGGGGGAGCAGTTCTTC. The genes are TRBV13 and TRBJ2-1; 15 bases align to TRBD2. With 5 bases clipped from V and 10 bases from J, the junction kept 9 bases outside the gene matches. The CDR3 consists of 16 residues. CDR1 is PRHDT, CDR2 FYEKMQ, per germline (reference sequence).

V is TRBV29-1 and J is TRBJ2-6; the D call may be TRBD1 or TRBD2 (5 bases each). Trimming stripped 5 bases from V and 4 bases from J, with 12 bases between. The CDR3 runs to 14 residues. The germline CDR1 and CDR2 sequences are SQVTM and ANQGSEA. CDR3 protein: CSVTRGAGANVLTF. CDR3 nucleotides: TGCAGCGTTACGAGGGGCGCCGGGGCCAACGTCCTGACTTTC.

This clonotype has more than one count but fewer than ten. The V call is TRBV12-3 or TRBV12-4, the J call TRBJ2-7; D is perhaps TRBD1 or TRBD2 (5 bases each). Trimming left V 6 bases short and J 1 base short, with 19 bases between. This CDR3 spans 16 amino acids. The CDR3 protein is CASSDPGPALSYEQYF. The CDR3 DNA reads as TGTGCCAGCAGCGATCCGGGACCCGCTCTTTCCTACGAGCAGTACTTC.

The chain couples TRBV6-5 to TRBJ2-2; TRBD1 matches at 7 bases. The CDR3 length is 18 residues. The germline gives CDR1 MNHEY, CDR2 SVGAGI. V trimming: 0 bases; J trimming: 5 bases; junction bases outside the gene matches: 12. The CDR3 is CASSYSTSTGRITGELFF. In nucleotides, the CDR3 is TGTGCCAGCAGTTACTCTACTTCGACAGGGAGAATTACCGGGGAGCTGTTTTTT.

V and J are TRBV12-5 and TRBJ2-1; TRBD2 might be the D (5 bases). Germline CDR1 is LGHNT and CDR2 is FRNRAP. The CDR3 runs 12 residues. V was shortened by 5 bases and J by 13 bases, with 15 bases between the two germline ends. The CDR3 DNA reads TGTGCTAGTGGTGGACTCAGCGGCAGCCAGTTCTTC. Translation: CASGGLSGSQFF.

The CDR3 loop reads CASGLRDTEAFF. The CDR3 nucleotides read TGTGCTAGTGGTTTGAGGGACACTGAAGCTTTCTTT. V gene TRBV12-5 combines with J gene TRBJ1-1, with D hard to call. The CDR3 has 12 residues. Trimming removed 2 bases at V and 3 bases at J, with 4 bases between. The germline V gene encodes CDR1 LGHNT and CDR2 FRNRAP.

The chain has TRBV20-1 and TRBJ1-4; D is uncertain. V dropped 1 base and J dropped 3 bases, with 9 bases sitting between them. The CDR3 is made up of 14 amino acids. CDR1 is DFQATT and CDR2 is SNEGSKA in the germline V gene (reference sequence). CDR3 coding DNA: TGCAGTGCTAGAGGCGGGAGCGCTAATGAAAAACTGTTTTTT. It translates to CSARGGSANEKLFF.

This clonotype occurred a few times. CDR3 nucleotides: TGTGCCAGCAGCCCCACGGGGGGTTTTGAGACCCAGTACTTC. Protein sequence: CASSPTGGFETQYF. V gene TRBV11-2 combines with J gene TRBJ2-5; 7 bases map to TRBD2. V lost 5 bases, J lost 5 bases, and 8 bases stayed unmatched. Germline V gives CDR1 SGHAT, CDR2 FQNNGV. There are 14 residues in the CDR3.

This chain links TRBV10-3 with TRBJ1-1; TRBD1 might be the D (6 bases). Germline V CDR1 and CDR2: ENHRY, SYGVKD. This CDR3 has 13 residues. V dropped 5 bases and J dropped 3 bases, with 10 bases sitting between them. CDR3 nucleotides: TGTGCCATCAGTCGGGACAAATACACTGAAGCTTTCTTT. Its protein product is CAISRDKYTEAFF.

This clonotype has only a few counts. The rearrangement joins TRBV6-6 to TRBJ2-1, with 8 bases that match TRBD2. Germline assignment: CDR1 MNHNY and CDR2 SVGAGI (reference sequence). This CDR3 has 14 residues. V shed 0 bases, J shed 13 bases, and the junction held 8 bases outside the gene matches. CDR3 nucleotide sequence: TGTGCCAGCAGTTACTCCGGACTAGCAGGGGTTCAGTTCTTC. Protein: CASSYSGLAGVQFF.

This clonotype was counted only a few times. The rearrangement links TRBV15 to TRBJ1-5, with 9 bases lining up with TRBD1. Germline values: CDR1 LNHNV, CDR2 YYDKDF (reference sequence). Trimming cost V 5 bases and J 6 bases; bases outside gene matches: 17. The CDR3 loop spans 18 amino acids. DNA of the CDR3: TGTGCCACCAGCGGTCGACCGGGACAGGGTGATATGGGTCAGCCCCAGCATTTT. Protein: CATSGRPGQGDMGQPQHF.

This clonotype was observed a handful of times. The chain has TRBV7-9 and TRBJ1-2, with D hard to call. Per the germline V gene, CDR1 is SEHNR and CDR2 is FQNEAQ (reference sequence). The V end lost 5 bases, the J end lost 2 bases, and 15 bases lay between the germline ends. The CDR3 extends over 15 amino acids. The CDR3 spells CASSLVAALNYGYTF. The DNA of the CDR3 is TGTGCCAGCAGCCTCGTGGCAGCCCTCAACTATGGCTACACCTTC.

The CDR3 nucleotides are TGTGCCATCGGGTCGGGGGTCACCGGGGAGCTGTTTTTT. The encoded protein is CAIGSGVTGELFF. The rearrangement uses TRBV10-3 and TRBJ2-2; possible D gene TRBD2, 6 bases. Trimming shortened V by 8 bases and J by 4 bases, and 11 bases separated the two germline ends. The CDR3 sequence is 13 residues long. Germline CDR1 reads ENHRY; CDR2 reads SYGVKD.

This clonotype was observed a few times. The CDR3 region has the DNA TGCGCCAGCAGCCCCTCCGGGACCCAGACCGATGAGCAGTTCTTC. It translates to CASSPSGTQTDEQFF. The chain couples TRBV5-1 to TRBJ2-1; D is possibly TRBD1 or TRBD2 (5 bases each). The germline V and J ends were trimmed by 4 bases and 8 bases, with 19 bases remaining between them. The V gene's germline CDR1 is SGHRS and CDR2 YFSETQ. This CDR3 is built from 15 residues. Combining the CDR3 with reference TRBV5-1 and TRBJ2-1 gives the whole variable domain KAGVTQTPRYLIKTRGQQVTLSCSPISGHRSVSWYQQTPGQGLQFLFEYFSETQRNKGNFPGRFSGRQFSNSRSEMNVSTLELGDSALYLCASSPSGTQTDEQFFGPGTRLTVL.

V is TRBV6-5 and J is TRBJ2-1; 7 bases agree with TRBD2. The J call may be wrong; the DNA end is better matched by TRBJ2-7. Germline assignment: CDR1 MNHEY and CDR2 SVGAGI. The CDR3 is 14 residues long. The CDR3 is CASKLLGGVDEQYF. CDR3 in DNA: TGTGCCAGCAAACTACTTGGGGGGGTCGACGAGCAGTACTTC.

Concerning this clonotype itself: One end of the junction fails to match germline, which may point to a read error. In DNA, the CDR3 is TGTGCCAACAGCCCGATTCTCCGGGGCACTGAAGCTTTCTTT. Translated, it gives CANSPILRGTEAFF. V is TRBV7-2 and J is TRBJ1-1; D not certain. CDR3 length: 14 amino acids. Germline CDR1 reads SGHTA; CDR2 reads FQGNSA.

The V gene is TRBV2, the J gene TRBJ1-1; the D is unclear. The CDR3 totals 14 residues. Per germline, CDR1 SNHLY and CDR2 FYNNEI. V lost 5 bases, J lost 0 bases, and 10 bases lay in between. CDR3 nucleotide sequence: TGTGCCAGCAGTCTTGAACAGCTGAACACTGAAGCTTTCTTT. Amino acids: CASSLEQLNTEAFF.

This chain links TRBV6-1 with TRBJ2-5; D uncertain. V lost 4 bases and J lost 11, with 17 bases in between. Germline-derived CDR1 and CDR2 are MNHNS and SASEGT. This CDR3 is built from 13 residues. For the CDR3, the DNA is TGTGCCAGCAGTGGCACTAACAGCAATGAGCAGTACTTC. It specifies CASSGTNSNEQYF.

This clonotype was detected a few times. The chain has TRBV13 and TRBJ2-5; no clear D. There are 11 residues in the CDR3. The ends were cut back, 5 bases at V and 7 bases at J, with 8 bases in the middle. Germline-derived CDR1 and CDR2 are PRHDT and FYEKMQ (reference sequence). The CDR3: CASSLSGTQYF. The CDR3 DNA reads TGTGCCAGCAGCCTCTCCGGGACCCAGTACTTC.

This clonotype was observed a handful of times. The chain's CDR3 is CASSPLGLAGRETQYF. In DNA, the CDR3 is TGTGCCAGCAGTCCCCTGGGGCTAGCGGGGAGGGAGACCCAGTACTTC. The V gene is TRBV27, the J gene TRBJ2-5, with TRBD2 matching 9 bases. Germline loops: CDR1 MNHEY, CDR2 SMNVEV (reference sequence). The length of the CDR3 is 16 residues. Unmatched junction bases numbered 12, after V lost 5 bases and J lost 5 bases.

This clonotype has ten or more counts. The chain has TRBV10-3 and TRBJ2-3; TRBD1 might be the D (5 bases). This CDR3 spans 11 amino acids. V shed 10 bases and J shed 4 bases, with 9 bases lying between them. Germline V CDR1 and CDR2: ENHRY, SYGVKD. For the CDR3, the DNA is TGTGCCAGCCGCAGGGCAGATACGCAGTATTTT. Protein product: CASRRADTQYF.